This passage covers 17 T cell receptor beta chains from one sample sequenced in a study of OX40 agonist ivuxolimab in advanced cancers. Clones were read by immunoSEQ multiplex PCR, and TCRdb kept only the in-frame ones, dropping some. In the table there are 35,000 to 45,000 clones, 85% to 90% of which are singletons. Source: CD4+ or CD8+ T cells sorted from blood, taken in a trial of the OX40 agonist ivuxolimab. Source of these receptors: an adult with an advanced solid tumor such as melanoma, head and neck, liver or kidney cancer.

V and J are TRBV13 and TRBJ2-1; the match to TRBD2 covers 10 bases. V lost 5 bases to trimming and J lost 9 bases; unmatched junction nucleotides: 10. The CDR3 loop spans 15 amino acids. CDR1 is PRHDT and CDR2 is FYEKMQ in the germline V gene (reference sequence). The CDR3 sequence: CASSREREGHGEQFF. CDR3 DNA sequence: TGTGCCAGCAGCAGAGAGCGGGAGGGCCACGGTGAGCAGTTCTTC.

The chain employs TRBV27 and TRBJ2-1, with 9 bases identical to TRBD2. Germline values: CDR1 MNHEY, CDR2 SMNVEV (reference sequence). The ends lost 5 bases at V and 4 bases at J; junction bases unmatched: 9. This CDR3 spans 16 amino acids. This CDR3 is CASSAETSGLYNEQFF. Here the CDR3 DNA reads TGTGCCAGCAGTGCCGAGACTAGCGGTTTATACAATGAGCAGTTCTTC.

V and J are TRBV11-1 and TRBJ2-1; D is perhaps TRBD1 (6 bases). V was clipped by 5 bases and J by 5 bases, with 16 bases between them. The CDR3 is 15 residues long. CDR1 SGHAT and CDR2 FQDESV come from the germline V gene (reference sequence). CDR3 sequence reads: CASSGGRGKHNEQFF. The CDR3 DNA reads as TGTGCCAGCAGCGGGGGTAGGGGGAAGCACAATGAGCAGTTCTTC. The variable domain in full, with the rest retrieved from reference TRBV11-1 and TRBJ2-1, is EAEVAQSPRYKITEKSQAVAFWCDPISGHATLYWYRQILGQGPELLVQFQDESVVDDSQLPKDRFSAERLKGVDSTLKIQPAELGDSAMYLCASSGGRGKHNEQFFGPGTRLTVL.

The rearrangement links TRBV7-9 to TRBJ1-2; perhaps TRBD1 as D (5 bases). CDR1 SEHNR and CDR2 FQNEAQ come from the germline V gene (reference sequence). This CDR3 is 13 amino acids long. V was trimmed by 3 bases and J by 8 bases, leaving 13 bases between them. CDR3 nucleotide sequence: TGTGCCAGCAGCTTCGCAGGAGGGGTGGGCTACACCTTC. It specifies CASSFAGGVGYTF.

The chain links TRBV28 to TRBJ2-1; the D call may be TRBD1 or TRBD2 (5 bases each). Germline V gene data show CDR1 as MDHEN and CDR2 as SYDVKM. This CDR3 region has 16 residues. Deletions cut 6 bases from V and 0 bases from J, with 15 bases between. The CDR3 sequence: CASRPGTLSSYNEQFF. The DNA for the CDR3 is TGTGCCAGCAGACCCGGGACCTTAAGCTCCTACAATGAGCAGTTCTTC.

The gene calls are TRBV28 and TRBJ1-5; no reliable D call. CDR1 is MDHEN, CDR2 SYDVKM, per germline. There are 13 residues in the CDR3. The chain's CDR3 is CALGRYSNQPQHF. DNA of the CDR3: TGTGCGCTAGGCCGATATAGCAATCAGCCCCAGCATTTT.

On this clone itself: This CDR3 is also generated by other DNA sequences in the sample. The CDR3 is CASSWGTGVYEQYF. DNA of the CDR3: TGTGCCAGCAGCTGGGGGACAGGGGTGTACGAGCAGTACTTC. J is TRBJ2-7 and V is TRBV5-6; 10 bases match TRBD1. The ends lost 3 bases at V and 4 bases at J; junction bases unmatched: 4. The CDR3 spans 14 residues. Germline V gives CDR1 SGHDT, CDR2 YYEEEE.

The rearrangement joins TRBV2 to TRBJ1-5, with 11 bases identical to TRBD1. This CDR3 contains 13 residues. The germline V gene encodes CDR1 SNHLY and CDR2 FYNNEI. V lost 7 bases to trimming and J lost 7 bases; unmatched junction nucleotides: 3. CDR3 in amino acids: CASTWTGGQPQHF. DNA for the CDR3: TGTGCCAGCACCTGGACAGGGGGCCAGCCCCAGCATTTT.

V usage is TRBV28 and J usage is TRBJ1-5; no reliable D call. This CDR3 spans 15 amino acids. Germline V CDR1 and CDR2: MDHEN, SYDVKM. Trimming pared 2 bases from V and 0 bases from J, leaving 8 bases between. CDR3 DNA sequence: TGTGCCAGCAGTTTACTCCCGCTTAGCAATCAGCCCCAGCATTTT. Its translation: CASSLLPLSNQPQHF.

The chain recombines TRBV27 with TRBJ2-1; no firm D call. CDR3 length equals 13 residues. The V and J ends lost 5 bases and 3 bases respectively, with 8 bases between them. Germline-derived CDR1 and CDR2 are MNHEY and SMNVEV (reference sequence). The CDR3, as DNA: TGTGCCAGCAGTACACTGATCTACAATGAGCAGTTCTTC. Amino acid sequence: CASSTLIYNEQFF.

The chain joins TRBV9 to TRBJ2-7; TRBD1 aligns across 7 bases. CDR1 SGDLS and CDR2 YYNGEE come from the germline V gene. V gave up 4 bases and J gave up 3 bases; unmatched junction bases: 19. This CDR3 region has 18 residues. CDR3 region: CASSHSLSTGRIDYEQYF. In nucleotides, the CDR3 is TGTGCCAGCAGCCACTCCCTATCGACAGGGCGGATTGACTACGAGCAGTACTTC. Using reference TRBV9 and TRBJ2-7 for the parts outside the CDR3, the full variable domain is DSGVTQTPKHLITATGQRVTLRCSPRSGDLSVYWYQQSLDQGLQFLIQYYNGEERAKGNILERFSAQQFPDLHSELNLSSLELGDSALYFCASSHSLSTGRIDYEQYFGPGTRLTVT.

The sample holds a few counts of this clone. The chain carries TRBV7-8 and TRBJ1-3; TRBD1 might be the D (6 bases). Germline V gene lookup returns CDR1 SGHVS and CDR2 FQNEAQ. Trimming stripped 2 bases from V and 0 bases from J, with 14 bases between. The CDR3 is made up of 17 amino acids. CDR3 nucleotide sequence: TGTGCCAGCAGCTTACCCCGACAGGCCAGCTCTGGAAACACCATATATTTT. Translated, it gives CASSLPRQASSGNTIYF.

This clone appeared a single time. The rearrangement links TRBV11-3 to TRBJ2-1; 14 bases agree with TRBD2. With 6 bases clipped from V and 9 bases from J, the junction kept 10 bases outside the gene matches. From germline, CDR1 is SGHNT and CDR2 YENEEA. The CDR3 sequence is 16 residues long. CDR3 sequence reads: CASRPTGTSGSSEQFF. In DNA, the CDR3 is TGTGCCAGCAGACCTACTGGGACTAGCGGGAGTTCTGAGCAGTTCTTC.

The V gene is TRBV25-1, the J gene TRBJ1-4; D is uncertain. Trimming cost V 5 bases and J 0 bases, with 7 bases left between them. Germline V gene sequence: CDR1 MGHDK, CDR2 SYGVNS. CDR3 length: 14 amino acids. CDR3 DNA: TGTGCCAGCAGTTATAGTGCAACTAATGAAAAACTGTTTTTT. It translates to CASSYSATNEKLFF.

The rearrangement uses TRBV13 and TRBJ2-3; 7 positions agree with TRBD2. This CDR3 region has 16 residues. From germline, CDR1 is PRHDT and CDR2 FYEKMQ (reference sequence). V trimming: 5 bases; J trimming: 3 bases; junction bases outside the gene matches: 11. CDR3 in DNA: TGTGCCAGCAGCACCTATAATGGGGGGGGAACAGATACGCAGTATTTT. Translated: CASSTYNGGGTDTQYF.

The rearrangement uses TRBV27 and TRBJ2-4, with no clear D. The germline gives CDR1 MNHEY, CDR2 SMNVEV (reference sequence). V was pared by 0 bases and J by 1 base, with 7 bases between. The CDR3 is 15 residues long. CDR3 sequence reads: CASSLSRGAKNIQYF. CDR3 DNA sequence: TGTGCCAGCAGTTTATCGAGAGGTGCCAAAAACATTCAGTACTTC.

This chain links TRBV7-9 with TRBJ2-5; D is undetermined. Trimming pared 5 bases from V and 3 bases from J, leaving 7 bases between. The germline V gene encodes CDR1 SEHNR and CDR2 FQNEAQ (reference sequence). The CDR3 is 12 amino acids. DNA of the CDR3: TGTGCCAGCAGCCATATAAAAGAGACCCAGTACTTC. Protein: CASSHIKETQYF. Supplemented by reference TRBV7-9 and TRBJ2-5, the full variable domain reads DTGVSQNPRHKITKRGQNVTFRCDPISEHNRLYWYRQTLGQGPEFLTYFQNEAQLEKSRLLSDRFSAERPKGSFSTLEIQRTEQGDSAMYLCASSHIKETQYFGPGTRLLVL.